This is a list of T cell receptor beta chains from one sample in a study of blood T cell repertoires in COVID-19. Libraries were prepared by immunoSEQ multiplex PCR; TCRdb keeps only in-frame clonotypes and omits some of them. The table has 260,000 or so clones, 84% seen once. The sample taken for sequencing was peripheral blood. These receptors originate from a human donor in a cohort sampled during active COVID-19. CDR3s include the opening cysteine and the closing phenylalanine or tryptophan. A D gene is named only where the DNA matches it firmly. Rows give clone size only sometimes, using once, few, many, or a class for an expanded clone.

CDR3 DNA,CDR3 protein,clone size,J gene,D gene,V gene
TGTGCCAGCAGTTTAAGACTAGTAGGCGAGCAGTACTTC,CASSLRLVGEQYF,NA,TRBJ2-7,NA,TRBV12-3/TRBV12-4
TGTGCCAGCAGCGTCGACAGGGTTCAAGAGACCCAGTACTTC,CASSVDRVQETQYF,NA,TRBJ2-5,TRBD1,TRBV6-5
TGTGCTAGTGGGCGGGGGGCAAGCACAGATACGCAGTATTTT,CASGRGASTDTQYF,NA,TRBJ2-3,TRBD2,TRBV12-5
TGTGCCAGCAGGAGAGGTGGGGGGGGTGATACGCAGTATTTT,CASRRGGGGDTQYF,NA,TRBJ2-3,TRBD2,TRBV3-1/TRBV3-2
TGTGCCAGCAACCACGCGGAGAATCAGCCCCAGCATTTT,CASNHAENQPQHF,NA,TRBJ1-5,NA,TRBV5-8
TGTGCCAGCAGTTTTTTCGGCAATCAGCCCCAGCATTTT,CASSFFGNQPQHF,NA,TRBJ1-5,NA,TRBV12-3/TRBV12-4
TGTGCCAGCAGCCAAGAGACAGGGGTACATACGCAGTATTTT,CASSQETGVHTQYF,NA,TRBJ2-3,TRBD1,TRBV3-1/TRBV3-2
TGTGCCAGCAGTGAGGGGCATGGGGGCAATCAGCCCCAGCATTTT,CASSEGHGGNQPQHF,NA,TRBJ1-5,NA,TRBV6-1
TGCGCCAGCAGTCCCTGGACTGACGGCCTCCCTAATGAGCAGTTCTTC,CASSPWTDGLPNEQFF,NA,TRBJ2-1,NA,TRBV5-1
TGTGCCAGCAGCTACGACAGGGTCTATGGCTACACCTTC,CASSYDRVYGYTF,NA,TRBJ1-2,TRBD1,TRBV7-2
TGTGCCAGCAGCTCTAATAATAAGGGACAGGAAGCTTTCTTT,CASSSNNKGQEAFF,NA,TRBJ1-1,TRBD1,TRBV6-5
TGTGCCAGCAGAACACTGGGACTAGCGGGGGGGGGAAGCACAGATACGCAGTATTTT,CASRTLGLAGGGSTDTQYF,NA,TRBJ2-3,TRBD2,TRBV28
TGTGCCAGTAGCCTCCCCCTTCAGGGCCACGAGCAGTACTTC,CASSLPLQGHEQYF,few,TRBJ2-7,NA,TRBV19
TGTGCCATCAGTGACCCTGGACAGGGGGGCTCCTACGAGCAGTACTTC,CAISDPGQGGSYEQYF,NA,TRBJ2-7,TRBD1,TRBV10-3
TGTGCCAGCAGCCGGACAGACGGCGGCTACACCTTC,CASSRTDGGYTF,once,TRBJ1-2,NA,TRBV28
TGTGCCAGCAGTATCACAGGGGGCCACTACGAGCAGTACTTC,CASSITGGHYEQYF,NA,TRBJ2-7,TRBD1,TRBV27
TGTGCCAGCTCACTGACCAGGGGGCGAGAGACCCAGTACTTC,CASSLTRGRETQYF,once,TRBJ2-5,TRBD1,TRBV18
TGCGCCAGCAGCCTAGGGCCCGGGACAGGGAATGAGCAGTTCTTC,CASSLGPGTGNEQFF,NA,TRBJ2-1,TRBD1,TRBV5-1
TGTGCCAGTGCGGGAGAGTCATGGTATGGCTACACCTTC,CASAGESWYGYTF,once,TRBJ1-2,NA,TRBV19
TGCGCCAGCAGCTTGGCGGGACAGGGATTCGGGGAGCTGTTTTTT,CASSLAGQGFGELFF,NA,TRBJ2-2,TRBD1,TRBV5-1
TGCGCCAGCAGCGACAGGCCTGGTCAGCCCCAGCATTTT,CASSDRPGQPQHF,few,TRBJ1-5,NA,TRBV10-1
TGTGCCAGCAGCAAACCGGGCAGGAAACAGGGCCCGTACAATGAGCAGTTCTTC,CASSKPGRKQGPYNEQFF,NA,TRBJ2-1,NA,TRBV21-1
TGTGCCAGTTACGGGGGGTCCCAGCCCCAGCATTTT,CASYGGSQPQHF,NA,TRBJ1-5,NA,TRBV19
TGTGCCACCAGTCCGGGACAGGGGAGGTCCGGGGAGCTGTTTTTT,CATSPGQGRSGELFF,once,TRBJ2-2,TRBD1,TRBV24-1
TGCGCCAGCAGCGCCGGGACAGGGGTCACCGGGGAGCTGTTTTTT,CASSAGTGVTGELFF,NA,TRBJ2-2,TRBD1,TRBV5-1
TGTGCCACCAGCACAAGGGGCGAGGGAGGGGAGACCCAGTACTTC,CATSTRGEGGETQYF,NA,TRBJ2-5,TRBD2,TRBV15
TGTGCCAGCAGGGGACTAGCGGGTTGGTCTGAGCAGTTCTTC,CASRGLAGWSEQFF,NA,TRBJ2-1,TRBD2,TRBV6-5
TGTGCCAGCAGCTCCACAGGGGACAGCTCCTACGAGCAGTACTTC,CASSSTGDSSYEQYF,NA,TRBJ2-7,TRBD1,TRBV5-6
TGTGCCAGCAGTGGGGGGGTCTTTCGCGGCTACACCTTC,CASSGGVFRGYTF,NA,TRBJ1-2,NA,TRBV2
TGTGCCAGCAGCCAAGACAGGGGGCTTCGCGGAAGCTATGGCTACACCTTC,CASSQDRGLRGSYGYTF,NA,TRBJ1-2,TRBD1,TRBV3-1/TRBV3-2
TGTGCTAGTGGTTTGGGCCGACTAGCGGGAGGACAAGAGACCCAGTACTTC,CASGLGRLAGGQETQYF,NA,TRBJ2-5,TRBD2,TRBV12-5
TGTGCCAGCACCCCCGGGGACAGGCTCACAGATACGCAGTATTTT,CASTPGDRLTDTQYF,NA,TRBJ2-3,TRBD1,TRBV5-5